These 8 T cell receptor beta chains originate from one sample sequenced in a study of tumor-infiltrating lymphocytes in primary liver carcinoma. Unsorted whole blood yielded the blood RNA, and germline DNA was also extracted. Reverse transcription of approximately 520 ng total RNA with a constant-region primer produced TCR beta cDNA. Construction of TCR beta libraries relied on three successive nested multiplex PCR rounds employing slightly modified ARM-PCR. Each of the first two PCR rounds ran around 10 cycles with TRBV1-TRBV30 forward and C-beta reverse primers. TCRdb used MiXCR to reprocess the multiplex PCR reads, holding one entry per CDR3 protein. The sample consists of about 200,000 distinct CDR3 sequences, roughly 61% of them appearing once. Sequencing was carried out using peripheral blood. Every receptor here comes from an older woman with primary liver carcinoma and hepatitis B virus infection.

Concerning this clonotype: The junction differs from germline at one of its ends, possibly a read error. The CDR3 nucleotides are TGCGCCAACAGCCCCCAGGGGCGGCGACTTTACGAGCAGTACTTC. This sequence encodes CANSPQGRRLYEQYF. The chain couples TRBV5-1 to TRBJ2-7, with a tentative D call TRBD1 (6 bases). The CDR3 contains 15 residues. The germline V gene encodes CDR1 SGHRS and CDR2 YFSETQ.

This sequence joins TRBV12-3 or TRBV12-4 and TRBJ1-5, with D possibly being TRBD1 (5 bases). This CDR3 spans 16 amino acids. The germline V and J ends were trimmed by 3 bases and 3 bases, with 15 bases remaining between them. CDR3 amino acids: CASSFHSGAFNQPQHF. The CDR3, as DNA: TGTGCCAGCAGTTTTCACTCTGGGGCGTTCAATCAGCCCCAGCATTTT.

This clonotype was counted a single time. A clone one base away is much larger, so this may be a read error. The chain combines TRBV5-4 with TRBJ1-2; D may be TRBD1 (5 bases). CDR1 and CDR2 (germline): SGHNT, YYREEE (reference sequence). This CDR3 comprises 12 residues. This chain's CDR3 is CASSSDIYGYSF. CDR3 nucleotide sequence: TGTGCCAGCAGCTCGGACATTTATGGCTACAGCTTC.

There are many counts of this clonotype. The genes are TRBV12-3 or TRBV12-4 and TRBJ2-1, with 9 positions matching TRBD2. The CDR3 runs to 17 residues. With 7 bases clipped from V and 0 bases from J, the junction kept 10 bases outside the gene matches. The CDR3 region has the DNA TGTGCCAGCACCCCAGCCGGGCGGGGGGGCTCCTACAATGAGCAGTTCTTC. Protein sequence: CASTPAGRGGSYNEQFF.

As for this clonotype: A much bigger clone sits one base away, suggesting this may be a read error. This chain connects TRBV6-6 to TRBJ2-5; no reliable D call. The CDR3 spans 15 residues. Germline V CDR1 and CDR2: MNHNY, SVGAGI (reference sequence). The CDR3 here is CASSYGGKALESQYF. CDR3 DNA sequence: TGTGCCAGCAGTTACGGTGGCAAGGCCCTCGAGAGCCAGTACTTC.

Worth noting for this clonotype: The junction shows a germline mismatch at one end, possibly a read error. The DNA of the CDR3 is TGTGCCAGCAGGGCGGGATCCGGCCCCTACAATGAGCGGTTCTTC. Encoded protein: CASRAGSGPYNERFF. This chain connects TRBV28 to TRBJ2-1, with TRBD2 as a possible D gene (6 bases). This CDR3 spans 15 amino acids. Germline loops: CDR1 MDHEN, CDR2 SYDVKM.

This clonotype was seen a handful of times. The rearrangement links TRBV30 to TRBJ2-5, with a tentative D call TRBD2 (6 bases). Germline CDR1 is GTSNPN and CDR2 is SVGIG (reference sequence). CDR3 length: 14 amino acids. The V end lost 2 bases, the J end lost 5 bases, and 15 bases lay between the germline ends. The CDR3 region is CAWSTGIGGETQYF. The DNA of the CDR3 is TGTGCCTGGAGTACCGGGATCGGAGGGGAGACCCAGTACTTC.

CDR3 nucleotides: TGTGCCGAACCGGGACACTCACACTCCTACGAGCAGTACTTC. This gives the protein CAEPGHSHSYEQYF. The rearrangement uses TRBV24-1 and TRBJ2-7, with D tentatively TRBD1 (6 bases). The ends were cut back, 12 bases at V and 0 bases at J, with 17 bases in the middle. From germline, CDR1 is KGHDR and CDR2 SFDVKD. The CDR3 sequence is 14 residues long.